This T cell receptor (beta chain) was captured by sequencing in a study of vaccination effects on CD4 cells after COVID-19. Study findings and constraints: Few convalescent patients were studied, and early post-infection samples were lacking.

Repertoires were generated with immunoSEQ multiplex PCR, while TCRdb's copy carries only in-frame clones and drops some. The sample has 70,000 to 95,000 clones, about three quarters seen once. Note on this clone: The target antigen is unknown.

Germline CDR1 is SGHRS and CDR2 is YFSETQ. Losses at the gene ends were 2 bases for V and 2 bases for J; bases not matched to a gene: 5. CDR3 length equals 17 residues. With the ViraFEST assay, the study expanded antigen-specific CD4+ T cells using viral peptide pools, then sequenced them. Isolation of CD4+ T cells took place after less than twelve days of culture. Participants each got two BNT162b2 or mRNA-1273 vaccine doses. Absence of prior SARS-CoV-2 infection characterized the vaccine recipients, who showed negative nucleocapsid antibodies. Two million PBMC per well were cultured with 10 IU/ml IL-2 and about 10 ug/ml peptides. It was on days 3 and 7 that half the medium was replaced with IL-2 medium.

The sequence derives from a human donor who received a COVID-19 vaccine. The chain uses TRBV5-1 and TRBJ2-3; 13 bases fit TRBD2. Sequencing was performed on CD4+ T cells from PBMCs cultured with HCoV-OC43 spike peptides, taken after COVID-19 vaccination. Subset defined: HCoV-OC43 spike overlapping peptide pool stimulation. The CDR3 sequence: CASSLPGLAGITDTQYF. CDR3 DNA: TGCGCCAGCAGCTTACCGGGACTAGCGGGGATCACAGATACGCAGTATTTT.